The T cell receptor (beta chain) described here comes from a study of cytomegalovirus exposure and HLA in healthy donors. Trimming cost V 1 base and J 0 bases; bases outside gene matches: 6. CDR1 is SGHRS and CDR2 is YFSETQ in the germline V gene. CDR3 length: 17 amino acids. Using immunoSEQ multiplex PCR, the repertoire was profiled, and TCRdb retains in-frame clones only, with some absent. The data contain some 150,000 clones, around 84% of them seen just once; the ten biggest clones take up 2% to 2.5%. Sequencing was performed on PBMCs. The chain recombines TRBV5-1 with TRBJ1-4, with 7 bases matching TRBD1. The sequence was obtained from a human donor in good health. Here the CDR3 reads CASSLYRQGATNEKLFF. The DNA of the CDR3 is TGCGCCAGCAGCTTGTATAGGCAGGGGGCAACTAATGAAAAACTGTTTTTT.